Below, 4 T cell receptor beta chains from the same sample are listed, as sequenced in a study of shared clonotypes between healthy human individuals. TCRdb's table, derived via immunoSEQ multiplex PCR, lists solely in-frame clones and lacks some. This table holds millions of clones, approximately 90% found once. Sequenced: naive CD4+ T cells sorted from blood. Stated subset: CD45RA+ positively selected. Every receptor here comes from a man aged 18 to 30 in good health.

V is TRBV4-1 and J is TRBJ2-2; D is ambiguous. Looked up from germline, CDR1 is MGHRA and CDR2 is YSYEKL. This CDR3 spans 17 amino acids. Trimming cost V 0 bases and J 0 bases, with 11 bases left between them. CDR3 bases: TGCGCCAGCAGCCAAGATTGGGAACTGTCGAACACCGGGGAGCTGTTTTTT. Protein sequence: CASSQDWELSNTGELFF.

The rearrangement uses TRBV28 and TRBJ1-2; 7 bases agree with TRBD1. Looked up from germline, CDR1 is MDHEN and CDR2 is SYDVKM. This CDR3 is 16 amino acids long. Trimming removed 6 bases from V and 4 bases from J; junction bases left unmatched: 14. The CDR3 region has the DNA TGTGCCAGCAGCCCCGACGGGAGGGCAGGGGGCTATGGCTACACCTTC. Translated, it gives CASSPDGRAGGYGYTF.

A single count supports this clone. The chain uses TRBV6-1 and TRBJ1-3; D remains unclear. Trimming took off 2 bases at V and 5 bases at J, with 4 bases between the two ends. The CDR3 runs 12 residues. Germline values: CDR1 MNHNS, CDR2 SASEGT. For the CDR3, the DNA is TGTGCCAGCAGTGAAACTAGAAACACCATATATTTT. Translation gives CASSETRNTIYF.

This chain uses TRBV6-5 with TRBJ1-4; weak D call: TRBD1 (6 bases). Trimming stripped 4 bases from V and 7 bases from J, with 10 bases between. This CDR3 region has 13 residues. From germline, CDR1 is MNHEY and CDR2 SVGAGI. Here the CDR3 DNA reads TGTGCCAGCAGTTCCAAAGGGGGTGAAAAACTGTTTTTT. Its protein is CASSSKGGEKLFF.